This TCR beta chain comes out of a study of blood T cell repertoires in COVID-19 (TCRdb year 2020). In the study overall: Collaborator samples came from the United States, Italy and Spain and covered acute and convalescent phases of COVID-19. Samples came from the ongoing ImmuneRACE study (first 160 participants) plus 1,254 subjects from 6 global collaborators. A de-identified subject ID, COVID-19 status, age in years and sex were almost always included in the sample metadata. The repertoires were made available in a free public database intended to serve as a resource for research on the immune response to SARS-CoV-2. Deeply sampled blood TCRbeta repertoires from subjects exposed to, actively infected with, or recovered from COVID-19 were included in the dataset. Where available, HLA class I and class II types were taken from metadata supplied by the sample provider and were not determined by assay-based typing. The material from the prospective study consisted of cDNA or gDNA derived from T cells, B-cell-depleted T cells, or PBMCs. What the study reported, not specific to this receptor: The amount of clinical and demographic metadata varied by source and participant and was provided uncurated.

Here V drops 2 bases and J drops 7 bases, and the junction holds 8 bases not matched to any gene. Reading the germline V gene (reference sequence) gives CDR1 LNHDA and CDR2 SQIVND. Including the terminal cysteine and phenylalanine, the CDR3 comprises 15 residues. CDR3 DNA only is kept here, 45 bases in frame from base 1. One collaborating source in Seattle enrolled patients during active infection and followed them longitudinally through the course of disease. Whole blood was collected in K2EDTA tubes by collaborating institutions according to the institutions' own protocols. Collaborator samples were shipped for TCRbeta analysis as frozen whole blood, isolated PBMCs, or DNA extracted from either sample type. About this clone: Its specific antigen is unknown. Base qualities are missing; no much larger clone stands one base away.

TCRbeta CDR3 regions were amplified from genomic DNA by means of the immunoSEQ Assay, a bias-controlled multiplex PCR. The original pipeline was this. Within the assay, amplification of reference gene primers was used to estimate how many nucleated cells each sample contained. To quantify the absolute abundance of each unique TCRbeta CDR3 rearrangement, sequence reads were collapsed and filtered. Productive Simpson clonality was computed per sample as the square root of Simpson's diversity index over productive rearrangements. TCRdb carries this immuneACCESS record with in-frame sequences only. Its versions omit some clonotypes, under half of them owing to an unresolved V gene in the studies checked, with the rest unexplained. Clonal size and the V and J genes are those of that table, whereas D and trimming came from the DNA. A total of some 80,000 clones appear in this sample, about 85% of them only once. Of the sample, about 10% falls within the top ten clones.

The sequencing input was peripheral blood. The receptor was isolated from a man aged 55-75 years with COVID-19, enrolled during active disease. The rearranged segments are TRBV19 and TRBJ2-1; the central 7 bases match TRBD2. CDR3 region: CASSITPAGVNEQFF. The nucleotide sequence is given as TGTGCCAGTAGTATAACGCCCGCGGGGGTTAATGAGCAGTTCTTC.